The 15 T cell receptor beta chains below were found in one sample sequenced in a study of OX40 agonist ivuxolimab in advanced cancers. The repertoire was sequenced with immunoSEQ multiplex PCR; TCRdb's copy has only in-frame clones and lacks some. Found here are around 67,000 clones, roughly 84% of them singletons; the top ten hold approximately 7.2%. Sequenced material: CD4+ or CD8+ T cells sorted from blood, taken in a trial of the OX40 agonist ivuxolimab. Receptors were obtained from an adult with an advanced solid tumor such as melanoma, head and neck, liver or kidney cancer.

CDR3 sequence: CASSPRDRGIDEQYF. CDR3 DNA sequence: TGTGCCAGCAGCCCGAGGGACAGGGGCATCGACGAGCAGTACTTC. The chain joins TRBV5-4 to TRBJ2-7; TRBD1 matches 10 bases. Germline trimming cut 4 bases from V and 5 bases from J; bases unmatched to any gene: 9. The CDR3 covers 15 residues. Looked up from germline, CDR1 is SGHNT and CDR2 is YYREEE (reference sequence).

The V call is TRBV7-9, the J call TRBJ2-7; tentative D call: TRBD2 (6 bases). This CDR3 has 15 residues. Trimming took 0 bases from V and 2 from J, leaving 11 bases between them. Germline V gives CDR1 SEHNR, CDR2 FQNEAQ (reference sequence). The CDR3 DNA follows: TGTGCCAGCAGCTTAGCGGGCGGGGACCCCTACGAGCAGTACTTC. Translating gives CASSLAGGDPYEQYF.

The chain carries TRBV15 and TRBJ1-1; D possibly corresponds to TRBD1 (5 bases). The CDR3 is made up of 16 amino acids. Trimming took 0 bases from V and 5 from J, leaving 16 bases between them. Per germline, CDR1 LNHNV and CDR2 YYDKDF (reference sequence). Here the CDR3 reads CATSRERGIGGTEAFF. The DNA for the CDR3 is TGTGCCACCAGCAGAGAGAGGGGCATAGGAGGGACTGAAGCTTTCTTT.

V gene TRBV15 combines with J gene TRBJ1-6; D not certain. V was clipped by 5 bases and J by 6 bases, with 11 bases between them. Germline V lookup: CDR1 LNHNV, CDR2 YYDKDF (reference sequence). This CDR3 has 14 residues. CDR3 coding DNA: TGTGCCACCAGCCGGGGAAGCCTTAATTCACCCCTCCACTTT. It translates to CATSRGSLNSPLHF. Filled out from reference TRBV15 and TRBJ1-6, the complete variable domain reads DAMVIQNPRYQVTQFGKPVTLSCSQTLNHNVMYWYQQKSSQAPKLLFHYYDKDFNNEADTPDNFQSRRPNTSFCFLDIRSPGLGDTAMYLCATSRGSLNSPLHFGNGTRLTVT.

V is TRBV27 and J is TRBJ2-7, with D possibly TRBD1 on 6 matching bases. The CDR3 consists of 15 residues. Trimming took off 3 bases at V and 6 bases at J, with 18 bases between the two ends. CDR1 and CDR2 (germline): MNHEY, SMNVEV (reference sequence). This CDR3 reads CASSFVGAGRSEQYF. Here the CDR3 DNA reads TGTGCCAGCAGTTTTGTGGGGGCGGGCCGTTCCGAGCAGTACTTC.

The chain links TRBV15 to TRBJ1-1; D is unclear. V dropped 4 bases and J dropped 3 bases, with 12 bases sitting between them. CDR1 and CDR2 from the germline V gene are LNHNV and YYDKDF (reference sequence). This CDR3 is built from 14 residues. The CDR3 DNA follows: TGTGCCACCAGCACTGATCCTTGGGACACTGAAGCTTTCTTT. Translated: CATSTDPWDTEAFF. The whole variable domain, filled in from reference TRBV15 and TRBJ1-1, reads DAMVIQNPRYQVTQFGKPVTLSCSQTLNHNVMYWYQQKSSQAPKLLFHYYDKDFNNEADTPDNFQSRRPNTSFCFLDIRSPGLGDTAMYLCATSTDPWDTEAFFGQGTRLTVV.

The chain uses TRBV13 and TRBJ2-3; 12 bases line up with TRBD2. The CDR3 has 18 residues. The ends lost 3 bases at V and 2 bases at J; junction bases unmatched: 9. Germline-derived CDR1 and CDR2 are PRHDT and FYEKMQ (reference sequence). The CDR3 bases are TGTGCCAGCAGCTTCCTGACTAGCGGGGGCGCCCACACAGATACGCAGTATTTT. It codes for CASSFLTSGGAHTDTQYF. Combining the CDR3 with reference TRBV13 and TRBJ2-3 gives the whole variable domain AAGVIQSPRHLIKEKRETATLKCYPIPRHDTVYWYQQGPGQDPQFLISFYEKMQSDKGSIPDRFSAQQFSDYHSELNMSSLELGDSALYFCASSFLTSGGAHTDTQYFGPGTRLTVL.

V gene TRBV12-5 combines with J gene TRBJ2-1, with 10 bases aligning to TRBD1. V lost 5 bases and J lost 9; bases outside the gene matches: 10. Germline V gene data show CDR1 as LGHNT and CDR2 as FRNRAP. The CDR3 has 15 amino acids. This CDR3 is CASGLRTGGWGEQFF. CDR3 in DNA: TGTGCTAGTGGTCTTCGGACAGGGGGGTGGGGTGAGCAGTTCTTC.

Notes on this clone: Germline and junction disagree at one end, which may indicate a read error. CDR3 in DNA: TGTGCTAGCAGCTTAGATGTGGGCTCCTACAATGAGCAGTTCTTC. Amino acid sequence: CASSLDVGSYNEQFF. The chain joins TRBV7-7 to TRBJ2-1; D remains unclear. The CDR3 has 15 residues. Germline lookup yields CDR1 SSHAT and CDR2 FNYEAQ (reference sequence).

The chain has TRBV12-5 and TRBJ2-1; 12 bases line up with TRBD1. Trimming cost V 1 base and J 15 bases; bases outside gene matches: 13. Germline V gene lookup returns CDR1 LGHNT and CDR2 FRNRAP. The CDR3 is made up of 16 amino acids. CDR3 in DNA: TGTGCTAGTGGTTTGGAAGGGGACAGGGGGCGCGGGGTTCGGTTCTTC. It codes for CASGLEGDRGRGVRFF.

This clone has just a few counts. The rearrangement joins TRBV5-1 to TRBJ2-7; D is possibly TRBD2 (5 bases). The germline V gene encodes CDR1 SGHRS and CDR2 YFSETQ. The CDR3 runs to 17 residues. V was shortened by 0 bases and J by 1 base, with 17 bases between the two germline ends. Here the CDR3 reads CASSLGSRTTGSYEQYF. The CDR3 DNA is TGCGCCAGCAGCTTGGGGAGTAGGACCACGGGATCCTACGAGCAGTACTTC. Looking up the rest from reference TRBV5-1 and TRBJ2-7 gives the full variable domain: KAGVTQTPRYLIKTRGQQVTLSCSPISGHRSVSWYQQTPGQGLQFLFEYFSETQRNKGNFPGRFSGRQFSNSRSEMNVSTLELGDSALYLCASSLGSRTTGSYEQYFGPGTRLTVT.

The chain is built from TRBV10-3 and TRBJ2-1; 9 bases fit TRBD1. Germline lookup yields CDR1 ENHRY and CDR2 SYGVKD. There are 15 residues in the CDR3. V dropped 6 bases and J dropped 4; count of bases not matched to a gene: 7. The CDR3 is CAISPRDRDYNEQFF. CDR3 nucleotides: TGTGCCATCAGCCCCCGGGACAGGGATTACAATGAGCAGTTCTTC.

This clone came up once. This chain connects TRBV7-9 to TRBJ1-5, with 10 bases aligning to TRBD1. The CDR3 is 14 amino acids. CDR1 is SEHNR and CDR2 is FQNEAQ in the germline V gene (reference sequence). V lost 5 bases, J lost 6 bases, and 4 bases stayed unmatched. CDR3 sequence reads: CASSPTGGSQPQHF. The CDR3 DNA reads TGTGCCAGCAGCCCGACAGGGGGCAGTCAGCCCCAGCATTTT.

The V and J genes are TRBV5-6 and TRBJ2-1; 9 bases fit TRBD2. The CDR3 has 17 residues. Germline V gene sequence: CDR1 SGHDT, CDR2 YYEEEE. J lost 6 bases, V lost 4 bases, and 14 bases had no gene match. CDR3 region: CASSPLAGGRLGNEQFF. Here the CDR3 DNA reads TGTGCCAGCAGCCCACTCGCGGGGGGGAGGCTCGGCAATGAGCAGTTCTTC.

The chain recombines TRBV4-2 with TRBJ1-1, with D possibly being TRBD1 (6 bases). The ends were cut back, 3 bases at V and 0 bases at J, with 11 bases in the middle. Germline assignment: CDR1 LGHNA and CDR2 YNFKEQ. The CDR3 length is 15 residues. CDR3 loop: CASSQPGAVNTEAFF. DNA for the CDR3: TGTGCCAGCAGCCAGCCGGGGGCGGTGAACACTGAAGCTTTCTTT.